These T cell receptor beta chains were read from a single sample in a study of cytomegalovirus exposure and HLA in healthy donors. The repertoire was sequenced with immunoSEQ multiplex PCR; TCRdb's copy has only in-frame clones and lacks some. The sample lists 120,000 or so clones; 86% were seen once. The source material was PBMCs. The receptors were sampled from a man younger than 30 in good health and CMV-seronegative. The CDR3 runs from the conserved cysteine through the conserved F or W. Each record gives: V gene, clone size, J gene, D gene, CDR3 protein, CDR3 DNA. The D gene is left open where the match is weak. Only part of the rows carry a size: once, few, many, or a class if the clone is expanded.

V gene: TRBV5-1
clone size: .
J gene: TRBJ2-7
D gene: TRBD1
CDR3 protein: CASSGRDRGPYEQYF
CDR3 DNA: TGCGCCAGCAGCGGCCGGGACAGGGGGCCCTACGAGCAGTACTTC

V gene: TRBV19
clone size: .
J gene: TRBJ1-2
D gene: .
CDR3 protein: CASSPVTGSNYGYTF
CDR3 DNA: TGTGCCAGTAGTCCCGTTACAGGGTCCAACTATGGCTACACCTTC

V gene: TRBV7-2
clone size: once
J gene: TRBJ1-2
D gene: .
CDR3 protein: CASSLGAGQHPNGYTF
CDR3 DNA: TGTGCCAGCAGCTTGGGGGCAGGACAACACCCGAATGGCTACACCTTC

V gene: TRBV4-1
clone size: .
J gene: TRBJ2-3
D gene: TRBD2
CDR3 protein: CASSQDGPSLAGGLHTQYF
CDR3 DNA: TGCGCCAGCAGCCAAGATGGACCCTCACTAGCGGGGGGCCTCCATACGCAGTATTTT

V gene: TRBV5-6
clone size: .
J gene: TRBJ2-7
D gene: .
CDR3 protein: CASSVGWGSRGEQYF
CDR3 DNA: TGTGCCAGCAGCGTGGGCTGGGGCTCACGGGGGGAGCAGTACTTC

V gene: TRBV5-6
clone size: .
J gene: TRBJ1-2
D gene: TRBD1
CDR3 protein: CASSLIGQGGYGYTF
CDR3 DNA: TGTGCCAGCAGCTTGATCGGACAGGGGGGCTATGGCTACACCTTC

V gene: TRBV5-1
clone size: once
J gene: TRBJ1-4
D gene: .
CDR3 protein: CASSNRVGADEKLFF
CDR3 DNA: TGCGCCAGCAGCAATCGGGTGGGGGCTGATGAAAAACTGTTTTTT

V gene: TRBV9
clone size: .
J gene: TRBJ1-2
D gene: .
CDR3 protein: CASSVGITAGFRNGYTF
CDR3 DNA: TGTGCCAGCAGCGTAGGTATCACCGCCGGGTTCCGTAACGGCTACACCTTC

V gene: TRBV7-7
clone size: .
J gene: TRBJ2-5
D gene: .
CDR3 protein: CASSLGLSGKETQYF
CDR3 DNA: TGTGCCAGCAGCTTAGGGCTCTCAGGGAAAGAGACCCAGTACTTC

V gene: TRBV7-9
clone size: .
J gene: TRBJ1-1
D gene: TRBD1
CDR3 protein: CASSRDRVGSDTEAFF
CDR3 DNA: TGTGCCAGCAGCCGGGACAGGGTCGGATCGGACACTGAAGCTTTCTTT

V gene: TRBV6-6
clone size: .
J gene: TRBJ2-1
D gene: TRBD1
CDR3 protein: CATRTGEYNEQFF
CDR3 DNA: TGTGCCACCAGGACAGGGGAGTACAATGAGCAGTTCTTC

V gene: TRBV5-6
clone size: once
J gene: TRBJ2-5
D gene: .
CDR3 protein: CASSLASGPGLETQYF
CDR3 DNA: TGTGCCAGCAGCTTGGCCAGCGGCCCCGGGTTGGAGACCCAGTACTTC

V gene: TRBV6-5
clone size: .
J gene: TRBJ1-1
D gene: TRBD1
CDR3 protein: CASSYRDRGTEAFF
CDR3 DNA: TGTGCCAGCAGTTACCGGGACAGAGGGACTGAAGCTTTCTTT

V gene: TRBV7-9
clone size: .
J gene: TRBJ2-7
D gene: TRBD1
CDR3 protein: CASSHDDRGNYEQYF
CDR3 DNA: TGTGCCAGCAGTCATGATGACAGGGGGAACTACGAGCAGTACTTC

V gene: TRBV29-1
clone size: once
J gene: TRBJ2-7
D gene: TRBD1
CDR3 protein: CSATGGRGYEQYF
CDR3 DNA: TGCAGCGCCACTGGGGGCAGGGGGTACGAGCAGTACTTC

V gene: TRBV18
clone size: once
J gene: TRBJ2-7
D gene: TRBD2
CDR3 protein: CASSRTTGTGGYEQYF
CDR3 DNA: TGTGCCAGCTCACGAACCACCGGGACGGGAGGCTACGAGCAGTACTTC

V gene: TRBV9
clone size: .
J gene: TRBJ2-6
D gene: TRBD1
CDR3 protein: CASSITGGGAGANVLTF
CDR3 DNA: TGTGCCAGCAGCATTACAGGGGGCGGTGCTGGGGCCAACGTCCTGACTTTC

V gene: TRBV5-1
clone size: .
J gene: TRBJ2-3
D gene: TRBD2
CDR3 protein: CASSSGLAGGTDTQYF
CDR3 DNA: TGCGCCAGCAGCTCCGGACTAGCGGGGGGCACAGATACGCAGTATTTT

V gene: TRBV5-1
clone size: .
J gene: TRBJ2-7
D gene: TRBD2
CDR3 protein: CASRPASGYYEQYF
CDR3 DNA: TGCGCCAGCAGACCGGCTAGCGGATACTACGAGCAGTACTTC

V gene: TRBV2
clone size: .
J gene: TRBJ1-2
D gene: TRBD1
CDR3 protein: CASRVRQGHYGYTF
CDR3 DNA: TGTGCCAGCAGGGTTAGACAGGGGCACTATGGCTACACCTTC

V gene: TRBV4-1
clone size: few
J gene: TRBJ1-1
D gene: .
CDR3 protein: CASSQTGRAEAFF
CDR3 DNA: TGCGCCAGCAGCCAGACCGGCAGGGCTGAAGCTTTCTTT

V gene: TRBV6-4
clone size: .
J gene: TRBJ2-3
D gene: TRBD2
CDR3 protein: CASSDSAGVPTGTQYF
CDR3 DNA: TGTGCCAGCAGTGACTCGGCGGGAGTCCCGACGGGTACGCAGTATTTT

V gene: TRBV14
clone size: .
J gene: TRBJ1-2
D gene: .
CDR3 protein: CASSQGSGYGYTF
CDR3 DNA: TGTGCCAGCAGCCAAGGTTCCGGCTATGGCTACACCTTC

V gene: TRBV7-8
clone size: .
J gene: TRBJ2-1
D gene: TRBD2
CDR3 protein: CASSRSSGRAEEQFF
CDR3 DNA: TGTGCCAGCAGCCGTTCTAGCGGGAGGGCCGAGGAGCAGTTCTTC

V gene: TRBV19
clone size: .
J gene: TRBJ1-1
D gene: .
CDR3 protein: CASSMAGRSATEAFF
CDR3 DNA: TGTGCCAGTAGTATGGCAGGGCGAAGTGCCACTGAAGCTTTCTTT

V gene: TRBV5-1
clone size: few
J gene: TRBJ1-4
D gene: TRBD1
CDR3 protein: CASKLVGQGNEKLFF
CDR3 DNA: TGCGCCAGCAAGTTGGTGGGACAGGGTAATGAAAAACTGTTTTTT

V gene: TRBV10-3
clone size: .
J gene: TRBJ2-5
D gene: .
CDR3 protein: CAISESRRETQYF
CDR3 DNA: TGTGCCATCAGTGAGTCGAGGAGAGAGACCCAGTACTTC

V gene: TRBV5-1
clone size: .
J gene: TRBJ1-1
D gene: TRBD1
CDR3 protein: CASSLKGQGSEAFF
CDR3 DNA: TGCGCCAGCAGCTTGAAGGGACAGGGTTCTGAAGCTTTCTTT

V gene: TRBV20-1
clone size: few
J gene: TRBJ1-1
D gene: .
CDR3 protein: CSAGRNTEAFF
CDR3 DNA: TGCAGTGCGGGGCGGAACACTGAAGCTTTCTTT

V gene: TRBV28
clone size: .
J gene: TRBJ2-7
D gene: .
CDR3 protein: CASSKDTSRYEQYF
CDR3 DNA: TGTGCCAGCAGCAAGGACACAAGTCGGTACGAGCAGTACTTC

V gene: TRBV13
clone size: medium-sized
J gene: TRBJ1-2
D gene: .
CDR3 protein: CASSLEGEANYGYTF
CDR3 DNA: TGTGCCAGCAGCTTAGAGGGGGAAGCCAACTATGGCTACACCTTC

V gene: TRBV30
clone size: .
J gene: TRBJ2-7
D gene: TRBD2
CDR3 protein: CAWSGSSPRGGYIYEQYF
CDR3 DNA: TGTGCCTGGAGCGGAAGTTCCCCTCGCGGGGGGTACATTTACGAGCAGTACTTC

V gene: TRBV5-1
clone size: .
J gene: TRBJ2-3
D gene: TRBD2
CDR3 protein: CASSLGPSGSPDTQYF
CDR3 DNA: TGCGCCAGCAGCCTCGGCCCTAGCGGGAGTCCAGATACGCAGTATTTT

V gene: TRBV29-1
clone size: .
J gene: TRBJ1-3
D gene: .
CDR3 protein: CSVAVIGNTIYF
CDR3 DNA: TGCAGCGTTGCCGTTATTGGAAACACCATATATTTT

V gene: TRBV18
clone size: .
J gene: TRBJ1-4
D gene: .
CDR3 protein: CASSPQRTGGEKLFF
CDR3 DNA: TGTGCCAGCTCACCACAACGTACAGGCGGAGAAAAACTGTTTTTT

V gene: TRBV5-1
clone size: .
J gene: TRBJ2-1
D gene: .
CDR3 protein: CASSLAAGLYNEQFF
CDR3 DNA: TGCGCCAGCAGCTTGGCAGCGGGTCTTTACAATGAGCAGTTCTTC

V gene: TRBV28
clone size: once
J gene: TRBJ2-4
D gene: .
CDR3 protein: CASSLGGRAKNIQYF
CDR3 DNA: TGTGCCAGCAGTTTAGGGGGCAGGGCCAAAAACATTCAGTACTTC

V gene: TRBV5-6
clone size: .
J gene: TRBJ2-5
D gene: TRBD1
CDR3 protein: CASTPRQGRRETQYF
CDR3 DNA: TGTGCCAGCACTCCTAGACAGGGGAGGCGAGAGACCCAGTACTTC

V gene: TRBV4-1
clone size: .
J gene: TRBJ2-7
D gene: TRBD2
CDR3 protein: CASSPHLAGGSYEQYF
CDR3 DNA: TGCGCCAGCAGCCCCCATCTAGCGGGAGGCTCCTACGAGCAGTACTTC

V gene: TRBV5-6
clone size: .
J gene: TRBJ2-3
D gene: TRBD2
CDR3 protein: CASSQRWSSGGTDTQYF
CDR3 DNA: TGTGCCAGCAGCCAAAGGTGGTCTAGCGGGGGCACAGATACGCAGTATTTT

V gene: TRBV12-2
clone size: .
J gene: TRBJ2-1
D gene: .
CDR3 protein: CASRLRGCPSGGPQHEQFF
CDR3 DNA: TGTGCAAGTCGCTTAAGAGGGTGCCCTAGCGGGGGGCCTCAGCATGAGCAGTTCTTC

V gene: TRBV29-1
clone size: .
J gene: TRBJ1-2
D gene: .
CDR3 protein: CSAVGQSANYGYTF
CDR3 DNA: TGCAGCGCCGTCGGACAGTCAGCTAACTATGGCTACACCTTC

V gene: TRBV9
clone size: .
J gene: TRBJ2-3
D gene: TRBD2
CDR3 protein: CASSVRGTSGGTTFSTDTQYF
CDR3 DNA: TGTGCCAGCAGCGTAAGGGGGACTAGCGGGGGGACTACCTTTAGCACAGATACGCAGTATTTT

V gene: TRBV21-1
clone size: .
J gene: TRBJ2-7
D gene: .
CDR3 protein: CASSKKPGKYEQYF
CDR3 DNA: TGTGCCAGCAGCAAGAAACCAGGGAAGTACGAGCAGTACTTC

V gene: TRBV7-8
clone size: .
J gene: TRBJ2-7
D gene: .
CDR3 protein: CASSSDRNYEQYF
CDR3 DNA: TGTGCCAGCAGCTCAGACAGAAACTACGAGCAGTACTTC

V gene: TRBV5-1
clone size: .
J gene: TRBJ2-2
D gene: .
CDR3 protein: CASSGVRGNTGELFF
CDR3 DNA: TGCGCCAGCAGCGGAGTCAGGGGGAACACCGGGGAGCTGTTTTTT

V gene: TRBV2
clone size: .
J gene: TRBJ2-7
D gene: .
CDR3 protein: CASSLEAGISYEQYF
CDR3 DNA: TGTGCCAGCAGTTTAGAAGCGGGTATCTCCTACGAGCAGTACTTC

V gene: TRBV7-9
clone size: .
J gene: TRBJ2-5
D gene: TRBD2
CDR3 protein: CASSLLAGGQETQYF
CDR3 DNA: TGTGCCAGCAGCTTACTAGCGGGGGGCCAAGAGACCCAGTACTTC

V gene: TRBV10-1
clone size: .
J gene: TRBJ2-7
D gene: TRBD2
CDR3 protein: CASSESGTSGYEQYF
CDR3 DNA: TGCGCCAGCAGTGAGTCCGGGACTAGCGGCTACGAGCAGTACTTC

V gene: TRBV30
clone size: few
J gene: TRBJ1-1
D gene: TRBD1
CDR3 protein: CAWRDRVNTEAFF
CDR3 DNA: TGTGCCTGGAGGGACAGGGTGAACACTGAAGCTTTCTTT

V gene: TRBV25-1
clone size: .
J gene: TRBJ1-2
D gene: TRBD1
CDR3 protein: CASSEQDRGGYGYTF
CDR3 DNA: TGTGCCAGCAGTGAACAGGACAGGGGTGGCTATGGCTACACCTTC

V gene: TRBV6-5
clone size: .
J gene: TRBJ2-7
D gene: TRBD1
CDR3 protein: CASRRTGVHEQYF
CDR3 DNA: TGTGCCAGCAGACGGACAGGGGTCCACGAGCAGTACTTC

V gene: TRBV30
clone size: once
J gene: TRBJ1-1
D gene: .
CDR3 protein: CAWSRRQIMNTEAFF
CDR3 DNA: TGTGCCTGGAGCCGGCGACAGATCATGAACACTGAAGCTTTCTTT

V gene: TRBV4-1
clone size: .
J gene: TRBJ2-7
D gene: .
CDR3 protein: CASSPNSGLPSYEQYF
CDR3 DNA: TGCGCCAGCAGTCCAAACTCCGGACTGCCCAGCTACGAGCAGTACTTC

V gene: TRBV27
clone size: .
J gene: TRBJ1-4
D gene: .
CDR3 protein: CASSLSTPGVINEKLFF
CDR3 DNA: TGTGCCAGCAGTTTATCGACCCCAGGGGTTATTAATGAAAAACTGTTTTTT

V gene: TRBV7-8
clone size: .
J gene: TRBJ1-1
D gene: .
CDR3 protein: CASSFGVEGSLTEAFF
CDR3 DNA: TGTGCCAGCAGCTTCGGGGTTGAGGGAAGTTTGACTGAAGCTTTCTTT

V gene: TRBV19
clone size: .
J gene: TRBJ1-1
D gene: TRBD1
CDR3 protein: CASTQGRQAFF
CDR3 DNA: TGTGCCAGTACACAGGGGCGCCAAGCTTTCTTT

V gene: TRBV19
clone size: once
J gene: TRBJ1-1
D gene: .
CDR3 protein: CATSPTALNTEAFF
CDR3 DNA: TGTGCCACCTCTCCGACAGCCCTGAACACTGAAGCTTTCTTT

V gene: TRBV4-1
clone size: once
J gene: TRBJ2-7
D gene: TRBD2
CDR3 protein: CASSQPGVGRFEYEQYF
CDR3 DNA: TGCGCCAGCAGCCAACCCGGGGTCGGGAGGTTCGAATACGAGCAGTACTTC